What follows is one TCR beta chain and its context. This entry is derived from a study of control samples from healthy donors and cancer patients. Assay: immunoSEQ multiplex PCR; the TCRdb copy retains only in-frame clones and omits some. The table shows fewer than 90,000 clones, with over 75% occurring only once. V lost 3 bases to trimming and J lost 7 bases, with 8 bases between them. Germline V lookup: CDR1 LGHDT, CDR2 YNNKEL (reference sequence). The CDR3 loop spans 12 amino acids. This TCR was recovered from a man aged 50 to 60 in good health. This chain uses TRBV3-1 (or the pseudogene TRBV3-2) with TRBJ2-3; D is perhaps TRBD1 or TRBD2 (5 bases each). The sequenced sample was blood. CDR3 nucleotides: TGTGCCAGCAGCCATGGGGGAAATACGCAGTATTTT. Translation: CASSHGGNTQYF.